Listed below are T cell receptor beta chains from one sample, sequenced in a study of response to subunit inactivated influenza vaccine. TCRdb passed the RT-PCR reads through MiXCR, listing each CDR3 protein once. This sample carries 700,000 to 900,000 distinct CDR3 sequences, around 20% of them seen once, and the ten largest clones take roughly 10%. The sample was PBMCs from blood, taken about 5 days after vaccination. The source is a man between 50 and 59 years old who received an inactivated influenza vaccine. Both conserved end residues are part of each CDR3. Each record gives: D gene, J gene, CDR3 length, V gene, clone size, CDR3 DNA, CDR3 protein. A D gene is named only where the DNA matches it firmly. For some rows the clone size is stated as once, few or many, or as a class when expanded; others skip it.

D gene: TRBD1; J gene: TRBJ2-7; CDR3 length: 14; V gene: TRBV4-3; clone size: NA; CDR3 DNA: TGCGCCAGCAGCCAAAACAGGGGGAACGGCGAGCAGTACTTC; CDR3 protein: CASSQNRGNGEQYF
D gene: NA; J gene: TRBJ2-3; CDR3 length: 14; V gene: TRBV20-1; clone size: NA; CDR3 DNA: TGCAGTGCTAACCACTGGGCAGGGGCAGATACGCAGTATTTT; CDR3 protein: CSANHWAGADTQYF
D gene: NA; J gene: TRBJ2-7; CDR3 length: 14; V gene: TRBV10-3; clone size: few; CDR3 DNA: TGTGCCATCAGTGAACGGGTGAGCTCCTACGAGCAGTACTTC; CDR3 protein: CAISERVSSYEQYF
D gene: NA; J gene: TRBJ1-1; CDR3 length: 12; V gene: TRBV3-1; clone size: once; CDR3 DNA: TGTGCCAGCAGCCATTCTTGGTCTGAAGCTTTCTTT; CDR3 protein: CASSHSWSEAFF
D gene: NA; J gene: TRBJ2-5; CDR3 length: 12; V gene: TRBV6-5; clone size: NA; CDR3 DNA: TGTGCCAGCAGACGAACAGGGAGGCACCAGTACTTC; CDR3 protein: CASRRTGRHQYF
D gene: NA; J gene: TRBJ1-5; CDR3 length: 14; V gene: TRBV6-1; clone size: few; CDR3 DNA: TGTGCCAGCAGAGACAGTTATAGCAATCAGCCCCAGCATTTT; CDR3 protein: CASRDSYSNQPQHF
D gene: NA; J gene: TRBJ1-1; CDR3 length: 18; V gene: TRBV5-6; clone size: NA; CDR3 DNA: TGTGCCAGCAGCTTGTTCGGCCCTTCAAAGGGGCAAGGCACTGAAGCTTTCTTT; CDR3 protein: CASSLFGPSKGQGTEAFF
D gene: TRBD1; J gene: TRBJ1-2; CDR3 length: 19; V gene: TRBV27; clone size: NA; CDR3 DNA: TGTGCCAGCAGTCACGGGACAGGGGGCAGATTTAGACCCTTCTATGGCTACACCTTC; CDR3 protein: CASSHGTGGRFRPFYGYTF
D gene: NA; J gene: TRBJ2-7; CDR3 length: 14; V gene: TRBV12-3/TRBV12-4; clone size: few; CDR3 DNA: TGTGCCAGCAGTTTATCCCCAGGGGTCCACGAGCAGTACTTC; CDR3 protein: CASSLSPGVHEQYF
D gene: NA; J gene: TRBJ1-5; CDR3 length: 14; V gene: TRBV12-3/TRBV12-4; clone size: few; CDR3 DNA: TGTGCCAGCAGTGCTACAGGGTTGGGTCAGCCCCAGCATTTT; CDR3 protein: CASSATGLGQPQHF
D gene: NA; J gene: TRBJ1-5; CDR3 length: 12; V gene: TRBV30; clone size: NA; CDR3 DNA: TGTGCCTGGAGTTCAGGACAACAGCCCCAGCATTTT; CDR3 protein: CAWSSGQQPQHF
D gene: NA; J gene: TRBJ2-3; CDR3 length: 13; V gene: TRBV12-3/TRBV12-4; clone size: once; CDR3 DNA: TGTGCCAGCAGTTTTTCAGGGATGGATACGCAGTATTTT; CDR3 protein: CASSFSGMDTQYF
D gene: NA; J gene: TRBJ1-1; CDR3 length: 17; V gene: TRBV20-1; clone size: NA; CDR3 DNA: TGCAGTGCTAGAGACGTCTTGCGTGGTGGGGTGAACACTGAAGCTTTCTTT; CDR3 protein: CSARDVLRGGVNTEAFF
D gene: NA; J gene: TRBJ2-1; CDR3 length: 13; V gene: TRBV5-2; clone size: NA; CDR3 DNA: TGTGCCATGGGCCCGGGGCTCCTCTGGGAGCAGTTCTTC; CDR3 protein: CAMGPGLLWEQFF
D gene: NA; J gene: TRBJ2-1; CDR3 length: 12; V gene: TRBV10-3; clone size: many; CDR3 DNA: TGTGCCATCAGTGAAACTAGGTATGAGCAGTTCTTC; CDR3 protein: CAISETRYEQFF
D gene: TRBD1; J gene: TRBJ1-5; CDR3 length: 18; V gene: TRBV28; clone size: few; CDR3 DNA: TGTGCCAGCAGTCTCGGCGAAGCTGGGACAGGGAGGCGTCAGCCCCAGCATTTT; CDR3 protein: CASSLGEAGTGRRQPQHF
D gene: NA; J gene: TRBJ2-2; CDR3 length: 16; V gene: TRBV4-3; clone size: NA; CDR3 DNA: TGCGCCAGCAGCCAAGAAGGCAGGAGTACCACCGGGGAGCTGTTTTTT; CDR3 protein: CASSQEGRSTTGELFF
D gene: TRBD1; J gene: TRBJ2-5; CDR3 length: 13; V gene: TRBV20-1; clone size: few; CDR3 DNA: TGCAGTGCTACCGGGACAGGGGAAGAGACCCAGTACTTC; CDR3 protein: CSATGTGEETQYF
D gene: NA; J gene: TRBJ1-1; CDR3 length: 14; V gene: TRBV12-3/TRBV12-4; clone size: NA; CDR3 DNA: TGTGCCAGCAGTTTAGCGCGGACGAACACTGAAGCTTTCTTT; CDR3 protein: CASSLARTNTEAFF
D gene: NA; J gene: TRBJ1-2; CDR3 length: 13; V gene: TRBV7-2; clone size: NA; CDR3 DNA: TGTGCCAGCAGCACCCGGGACATCTATGGCTACACCTTC; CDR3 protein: CASSTRDIYGYTF
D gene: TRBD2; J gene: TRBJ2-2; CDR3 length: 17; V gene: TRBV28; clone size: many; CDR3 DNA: TGTGCCAGCAGTTTGCTAGCGGGAGGCGACCGGGGCCGGGAGCTGTTTTTT; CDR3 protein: CASSLLAGGDRGRELFF
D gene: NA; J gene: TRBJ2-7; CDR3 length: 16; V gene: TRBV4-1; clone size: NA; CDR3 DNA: TGCGCCAGCAGCCAAGATCGGGTCCTAGCGAGGAACGAGCAGTACTTC; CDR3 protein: CASSQDRVLARNEQYF
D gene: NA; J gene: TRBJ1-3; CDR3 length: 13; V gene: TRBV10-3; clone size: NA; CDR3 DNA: TGTGCCATCAGTGACAGGGCTGGAAACACCATATATTTT; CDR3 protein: CAISDRAGNTIYF
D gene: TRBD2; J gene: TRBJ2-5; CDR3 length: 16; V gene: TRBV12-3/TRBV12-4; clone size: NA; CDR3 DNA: TGTGCCAGCAGCCTACTAGCGGGGGATTACCAAGAGACCCAGTACTTC; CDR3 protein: CASSLLAGDYQETQYF
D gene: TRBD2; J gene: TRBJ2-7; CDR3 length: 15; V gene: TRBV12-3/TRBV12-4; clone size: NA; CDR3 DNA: TGTGCCAGCAGTTTTAATCTGGCGGGGGGGGAAGAGCAGTACTTC; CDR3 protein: CASSFNLAGGEEQYF
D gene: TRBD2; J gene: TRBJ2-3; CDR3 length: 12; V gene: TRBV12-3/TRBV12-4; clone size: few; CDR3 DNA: TGTGCCAGCAGCCACACGGGACTAGTATTGTATTTT; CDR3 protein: CASSHTGLVLYF
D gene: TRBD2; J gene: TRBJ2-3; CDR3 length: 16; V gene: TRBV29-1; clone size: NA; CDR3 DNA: TGCAGCGTGGGGCCGGGACTAGCGGGACTCACAGATACGCAGTATTTT; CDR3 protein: CSVGPGLAGLTDTQYF
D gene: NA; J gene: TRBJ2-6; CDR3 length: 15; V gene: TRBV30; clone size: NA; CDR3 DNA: TGTGCCTGGAGTGTACGGAGCTCTGGGGCCAACGTCCTGACTTTC; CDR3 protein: CAWSVRSSGANVLTF